This TCR beta chain was captured in a study of shared clonotypes between healthy human individuals. Naive CD45RA+ and memory CD45RA-negative subsets were split from CD4+ cells. CDR1 MNHNS and CDR2 SASEGT come from the germline V gene. Trimming took 5 bases from V and 3 from J, leaving 10 bases between them. The CDR3 totals 14 residues. The genomic DNA of each subset was split evenly across several immunoSEQ plates. Data came from immunoSEQ multiplex PCR; TCRdb stores just in-frame clones and leaves some out. This sample has 2 million to 2.5 million clones, with about 95% found just once. The V and J genes are TRBV6-1 and TRBJ1-4; D perhaps matches TRBD1 (6 bases). The source is a young man in good health. The sequencing sample was made of naive CD4+ T cells sorted from blood. Subset here: CD45RA+ positively selected. The CDR3 region has the DNA TGTGCCAGCAGTCTTGGACAGTCTAATGAAAAACTGTTTTTT. Protein sequence: CASSLGQSNEKLFF.